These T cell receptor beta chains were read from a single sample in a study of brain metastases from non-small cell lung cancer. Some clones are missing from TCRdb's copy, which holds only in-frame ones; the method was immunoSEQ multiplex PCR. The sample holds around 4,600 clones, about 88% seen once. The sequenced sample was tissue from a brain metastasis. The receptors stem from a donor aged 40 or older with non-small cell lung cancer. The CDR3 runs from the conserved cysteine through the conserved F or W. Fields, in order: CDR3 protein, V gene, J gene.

CDR3: CASSLSPIGSSGNTIYF; V: TRBV7-6; J: TRBJ1-3
CDR3: CASSFPRGGSTDTQYF; V: TRBV5-4; J: TRBJ2-3
CDR3: CASSWYRVRSPDTQYF; V: TRBV7-9; J: TRBJ2-3
CDR3: CASRAMGGNHEQYF; V: TRBV25-1; J: TRBJ2-7
CDR3: CANSLEFEGMEQFF; V: TRBV7-2; J: TRBJ2-1
CDR3: CASSLGGTGGGYTF; V: TRBV7-8; J: TRBJ1-2
CDR3: CASSGDREPNTIYF; V: TRBV6-8; J: TRBJ1-3
CDR3: CASSLTIGPGGEQYF; V: TRBV7-3; J: TRBJ2-7
CDR3: CASSSGPNYEQYF; V: TRBV7-6; J: TRBJ2-7
CDR3: CASSSAGSGYNEQFF; V: TRBV27; J: TRBJ2-1
CDR3: CAAIMGDNTEAFF; V: TRBV2; J: TRBJ1-1
CDR3: CASSIGPPAHYEQYF; V: TRBV19; J: TRBJ2-7
CDR3: CASSKGDGGYGSETQYF; V: TRBV21-1; J: TRBJ2-5
CDR3: CASSHRRGSNYGYTF; V: TRBV3-1/TRBV3-2; J: TRBJ1-2
CDR3: CASSDRTGRYEQYF; V: TRBV4-1; J: TRBJ2-7
CDR3: CASSQPTGGLYNEQFF; V: TRBV5-5; J: TRBJ2-1
CDR3: CASSLGDQQFF; V: TRBV5-1; J: TRBJ2-1
CDR3: CASSLAGYHQPQHF; V: TRBV7-9; J: TRBJ1-5
CDR3: CASSLVAAGTEAFF; V: TRBV5-1; J: TRBJ1-1
CDR3: CASSLQDWAPQHF; V: TRBV7-9; J: TRBJ1-5
CDR3: CASNYAGTVATGELFF; V: TRBV9; J: TRBJ2-2
CDR3: CASSFYVNTGELFF; V: TRBV27; J: TRBJ2-2
CDR3: CASSLIDLKYEQYF; V: TRBV28; J: TRBJ2-7
CDR3: CASSWGRGSTDTQYF; V: TRBV27; J: TRBJ2-3
CDR3: CASSPRVAGGPFDADTQYF; V: TRBV7-3; J: TRBJ2-3
CDR3: CASSFGLAYEQYF; V: TRBV27; J: TRBJ2-7
CDR3: CASSLEGHGAYKQYF; V: TRBV5-1; J: TRBJ2-7
CDR3: CATPGGQGAYEQYF; V: TRBV15; J: TRBJ2-7
CDR3: CASRNRTSIDEQYF; V: TRBV5-1; J: TRBJ2-7
CDR3: CATSRDRPPRGEQYF; V: TRBV15; J: TRBJ2-7
CDR3: CASSPLNLGGLAGGFYNEQFF; V: TRBV3-1/TRBV3-2; J: TRBJ2-1
CDR3: CASSSMTRGGTEAFF; V: TRBV5-1; J: TRBJ1-1
CDR3: CASSSTQNYGYTF; V: TRBV5-4; J: TRBJ1-2
CDR3: CTSSPGDSGNENTGELFF; V: TRBV6-4; J: TRBJ2-2
CDR3: CASSVGSGGGETQYF; V: TRBV9; J: TRBJ2-5
CDR3: CASSTPSGGQETQYF; V: TRBV13; J: TRBJ2-5
CDR3: CASSLALGGGTGELFF; V: TRBV5-4; J: TRBJ2-2
CDR3: CASIRETGDEQYF; V: TRBV21-1; J: TRBJ2-7
CDR3: CASRLSEGTEAFF; V: TRBV11-1; J: TRBJ1-1
CDR3: CASSLEDRGIYGYTF; V: TRBV28; J: TRBJ1-2
CDR3: CASSASSASTEAFF; V: TRBV5-1; J: TRBJ1-1
CDR3: CASSLSRGGEQYF; V: TRBV12-3/TRBV12-4; J: TRBJ2-7
CDR3: CASSLGRGGNEKLFF; V: TRBV2; J: TRBJ1-4
CDR3: CASIGTGLYEQYF; V: TRBV6-5; J: TRBJ2-7
CDR3: CASSPSDGGDNEQFF; V: TRBV6-4; J: TRBJ2-1
CDR3: CASRPGTGELFF; V: TRBV5-1; J: TRBJ2-2